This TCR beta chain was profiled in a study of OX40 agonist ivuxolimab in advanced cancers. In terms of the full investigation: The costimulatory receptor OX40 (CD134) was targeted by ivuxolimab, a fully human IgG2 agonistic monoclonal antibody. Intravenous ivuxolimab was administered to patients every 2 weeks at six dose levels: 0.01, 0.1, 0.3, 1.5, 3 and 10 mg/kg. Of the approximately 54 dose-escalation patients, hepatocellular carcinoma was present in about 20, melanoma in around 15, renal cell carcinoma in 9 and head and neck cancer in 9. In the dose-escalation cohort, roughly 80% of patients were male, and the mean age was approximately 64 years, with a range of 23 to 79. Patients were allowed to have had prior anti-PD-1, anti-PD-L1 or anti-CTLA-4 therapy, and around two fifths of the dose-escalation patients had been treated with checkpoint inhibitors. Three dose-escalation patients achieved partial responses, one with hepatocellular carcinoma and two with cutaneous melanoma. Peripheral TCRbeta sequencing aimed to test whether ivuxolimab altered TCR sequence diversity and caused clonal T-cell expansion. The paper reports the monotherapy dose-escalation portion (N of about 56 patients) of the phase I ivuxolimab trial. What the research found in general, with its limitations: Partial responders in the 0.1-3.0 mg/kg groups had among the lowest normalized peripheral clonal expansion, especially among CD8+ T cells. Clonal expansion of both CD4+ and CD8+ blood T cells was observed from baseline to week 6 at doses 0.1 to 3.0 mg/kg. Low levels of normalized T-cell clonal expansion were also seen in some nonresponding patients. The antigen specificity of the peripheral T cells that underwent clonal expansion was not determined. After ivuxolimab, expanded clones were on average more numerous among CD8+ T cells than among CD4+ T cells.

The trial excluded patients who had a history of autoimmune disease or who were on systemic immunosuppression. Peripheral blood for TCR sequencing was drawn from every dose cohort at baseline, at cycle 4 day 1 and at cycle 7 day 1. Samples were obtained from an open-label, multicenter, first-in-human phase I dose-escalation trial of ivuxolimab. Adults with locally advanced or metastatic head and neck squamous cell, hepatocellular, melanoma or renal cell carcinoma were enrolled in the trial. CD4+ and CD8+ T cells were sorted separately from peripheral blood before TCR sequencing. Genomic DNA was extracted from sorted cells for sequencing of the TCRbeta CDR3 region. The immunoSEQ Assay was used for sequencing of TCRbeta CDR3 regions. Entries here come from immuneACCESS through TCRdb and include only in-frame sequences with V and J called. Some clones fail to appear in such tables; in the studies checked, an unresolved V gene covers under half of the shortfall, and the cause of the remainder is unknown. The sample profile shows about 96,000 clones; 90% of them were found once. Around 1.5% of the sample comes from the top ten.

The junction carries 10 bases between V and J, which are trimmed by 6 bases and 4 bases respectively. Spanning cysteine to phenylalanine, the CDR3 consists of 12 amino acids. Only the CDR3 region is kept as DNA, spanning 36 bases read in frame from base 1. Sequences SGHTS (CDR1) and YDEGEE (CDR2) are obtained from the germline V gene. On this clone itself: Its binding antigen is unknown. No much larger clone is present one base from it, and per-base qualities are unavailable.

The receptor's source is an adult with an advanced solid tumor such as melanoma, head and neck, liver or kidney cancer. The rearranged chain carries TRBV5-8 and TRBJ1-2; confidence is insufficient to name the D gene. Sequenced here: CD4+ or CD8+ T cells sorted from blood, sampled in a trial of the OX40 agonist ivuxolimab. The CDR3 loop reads CASTPRLYGYTF. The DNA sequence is TGTGCCAGCACCCCCCGGCTCTATGGCTACACCTTC.